This TCR beta chain was identified in a study of graft-versus-host responses after intestinal transplantation. Looking at the study overall: Among the recipients, all got anti-thymocyte globulin induction and then tacrolimus and steroids for approximately 3 years. Regarding the study as a whole: Investigators detected GvH clones in recipient marrow, with some emerging earlier in ileum or blood.

Profiling relied on immunoSEQ multiplex PCR, and the TCRdb table lists in-frame clones only, not all of them. The sample has about 57,000 clones; 85% to 90% are singletons. Germline CDR1 and CDR2: MDHEN and SYDVKM. With 2 bases removed from V and 4 bases from J, the gap between germline ends came to 14 bases. The CDR3 is 15 residues long. The count of this clone is one. Its specificity is not known. The rearrangement joins TRBV28 to TRBJ1-1, with D hard to call. The sequence was collected from a human patient who received an intestinal transplant, so some T cells may come from the graft donor. This specimen was PBMCs, taken 26 days after transplant. Here the CDR3 DNA reads TGTGCCAGCAGTTTAGCCGCCTCGGTAGCCACTGAAGCTTTCTTT. Translated: CASSLAASVATEAFF.